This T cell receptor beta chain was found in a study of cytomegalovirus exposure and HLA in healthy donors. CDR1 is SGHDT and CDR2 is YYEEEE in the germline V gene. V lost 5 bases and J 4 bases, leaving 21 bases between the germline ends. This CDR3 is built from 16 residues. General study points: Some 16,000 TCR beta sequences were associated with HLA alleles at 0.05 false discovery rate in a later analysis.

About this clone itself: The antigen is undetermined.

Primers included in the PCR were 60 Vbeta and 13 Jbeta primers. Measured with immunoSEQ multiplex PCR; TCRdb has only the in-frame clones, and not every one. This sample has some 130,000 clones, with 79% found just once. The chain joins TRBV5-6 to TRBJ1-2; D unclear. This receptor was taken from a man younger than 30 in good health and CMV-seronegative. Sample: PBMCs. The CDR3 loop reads CASSSYPVDNFYGYTF. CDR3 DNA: TGTGCCAGCAGTTCGTACCCCGTAGACAATTTCTATGGCTACACCTTC.